This T cell receptor beta chain was found in a study of blood T cell repertoires in COVID-19 (dated by TCRdb to 2020 to 2021). In terms of the full investigation: Samples from collaborators originated in the United States, Italy and Spain and spanned both the acute and convalescent phases of COVID-19. Deeply sampled blood TCRbeta repertoires from subjects exposed to, actively infected with, or recovered from COVID-19 were included in the dataset. Samples were obtained from the ongoing ImmuneRACE study (first 160 participants) and from over 1,000 subjects provided by 6 global collaborators. Sample metadata almost always included a de-identified subject ID, COVID-19 status, age in years and sex. Where HLA class I and class II types were available, the types were taken from metadata supplied by the sample provider, not from assay-based typing. The prospective study material was composed of cDNA or gDNA derived from T cells, B-cell-depleted T cells, or PBMCs. The repertoires were made available in a free public database intended to serve as a resource for research on the immune response to SARS-CoV-2. What the study reported, not specific to this receptor: The quantity of clinical and demographic metadata differed by source and by participant and was supplied without curation.

On this clone: The antigen it recognizes is unknown. The sample holds no much larger clone one base away, and base qualities are not on file.

Enrolling through a virtual design, the prospective study's participants ranged in age from roughly 18 to 100 years and lived across 24 United States geographic areas. To assign participants to cohorts, the prospective study relied on clinical history that participants themselves reported in a screening survey and a study questionnaire. Recovered participants in ImmuneRACE Cohort 3 were defined as having two consecutive negative NP/OP PCR tests, clearance from a healthcare professional, or resolution of symptoms. Each participant in the prospective study had whole blood, serum and a nasopharyngeal or oropharyngeal swab collected by mobile phlebotomists. Participants in the prospective study had the option to provide additional blood draws and questionnaires over a 2-month period. Before DNA extraction, prospective study blood samples were shipped either frozen or at room temperature. TCRbeta CDR3 regions were amplified from genomic DNA by means of the immunoSEQ Assay, a bias-controlled multiplex PCR. The original methods were these. Within the assay, amplification of reference gene primers was used to estimate how many nucleated cells each sample contained. Sequence reads were collapsed and filtered to measure the absolute abundance of every unique TCRbeta CDR3 rearrangement. For each sample, productive Simpson clonality was calculated as the square root of Simpson's diversity index over productive rearrangements. Imported from immuneACCESS, the table was reduced by TCRdb to in-frame sequences with V and J called. These copies leave out some clones; in studies compared against another copy, an unresolved V gene accounts for under half, and the cause of the remainder is not known. V, J and clone size derive from that table, while D and trimming were established from the DNA sequence. The sample table holds around 140,000 clones, of which approximately 80% were seen once. More than 5% of the sample comes from the top ten.

A distance of 8 bases separates the germline ends of V and J, which lose 4 bases and 4 bases respectively. The CDR3 measures 13 amino acids from cysteine to phenylalanine. Here the CDR3 DNA is all that survives: 39 bases in frame from base 1. Reading the germline V gene (reference sequence) gives CDR1 SEHNR and CDR2 FQNEAQ. The chain joins TRBV7-9 to TRBJ1-5, and perhaps TRBD1 as D gene, on 5 matching bases. This receptor was obtained from a woman between 45 and 65 years old who had recovered from COVID-19. The sample was PBMCs or T cells enriched from blood (not recorded which). The DNA sequence is TGTGCCAGCAGCTCCCAGGGTAATCAGCCCCAGCATTTT. Its translation reads: CASSSQGNQPQHF.